The 18 T cell receptor beta chains below come from one sample, sequenced in a study of Ad26.COV2.S vaccination and SARS-CoV-2 variants. Treatment reported: 15 to 20 received Ad26.COV2.S at low or high dose, single or two shots; 5 received placebo; per-sample allocation not given. Day 63 after the first injection of vaccine or placebo was the sampling time. The protocol was immunoSEQ multiplex PCR, while the TCRdb copy is restricted to in-frame clones and leaves out a portion. The table lists 300,000 to 350,000 clones, about nine tenths of them singletons. This material consisted of peripheral blood, taken in a trial of Ad26.COV2.S vaccine versus placebo. The receptors originated from a person aged 18 to 59 who received the Ad26.COV2.S COVID-19 vaccine or a placebo.

This clone was detected only once. The CDR3 DNA reads as TGTGCCAGCAGTTTTACAACGACAGGGGCTAACTATGGCTACACCTTC. Residues: CASSFTTTGANYGYTF. J is TRBJ1-2 and V is TRBV6-6; 8 positions agree with TRBD1. Looked up from germline, CDR1 is MNHNY and CDR2 is SVGAGI (reference sequence). J lost 0 bases, V lost 4 bases, and 7 bases had no gene match. The CDR3 spans 16 residues.

J is TRBJ1-5 and V is TRBV18, with D unresolved. The CDR3 is 15 amino acids. The V end was cut by 6 bases, the J end by 0 bases, with 12 bases between. Germline V gives CDR1 KGHSH, CDR2 LQKENI. The CDR3: CASSSGTNSNQPQHF. CDR3 DNA sequence: TGTGCCAGCTCTTCGGGCACAAATAGCAATCAGCCCCAGCATTTT.

This clone was picked up one time. The chain is built from TRBV6-1 and TRBJ2-1; D remains unclear. There are 15 residues in the CDR3. The V gene's germline CDR1 is MNHNS and CDR2 SASEGT. V shed 2 bases and J shed 8 bases, with 16 bases lying between them. CDR3 bases: TGTGCCAGCAGTGAACCACCGGGCGCAGGCCATGAGCAGTTCTTC. It translates to CASSEPPGAGHEQFF.

The CDR3 loop reads CASIPGPGSPYEQYV. Written as DNA, the CDR3 is TGTGCCAGCATCCCAGGCCCCGGGTCCCCCTACGAGCAGTACGTC. V and J are TRBV6-2 or TRBV6-3 and TRBJ2-7, with D unclear. This CDR3 contains 15 residues. V lost 7 bases, J lost 2 bases, and 18 bases lay in between. The germline CDR1 and CDR2 sequences are MNHEY and SVGEGT.

The V and J genes are TRBV6-4 and TRBJ2-6; D might be TRBD2 (6 bases). V was pared by 0 bases and J by 2 bases, with 8 bases between. CDR1 is MRHNA and CDR2 is SNTAGT in the germline V gene. This CDR3 has 16 amino acids. Written as DNA, the CDR3 is TGTGCCAGCAGTGACTCGGGGGGAACTGGGGCCAACGTCCTGACTTTC. Translated, it gives CASSDSGGTGANVLTF.

This clone was seen once. The chain is built from TRBV19 and TRBJ2-1; TRBD1 agrees at 8 bases. CDR3 size: 19 residues. CDR1 is LNHDA and CDR2 is SQIVND in the germline V gene (reference sequence). The ends lost 3 bases at V and 7 bases at J; junction bases unmatched: 20. The CDR3, as DNA: TGTGCCAGTAGTATGCCCCCCTACCCTACCCAGGGGGCTCGGAATGAGCAGTTCTTC. Translated: CASSMPPYPTQGARNEQFF.

This rearrangement joins TRBV4-1 to TRBJ1-1, with 9 bases matching TRBD1. CDR1 is MGHRA, CDR2 YSYEKL, per germline. V trimming: 4 bases; J trimming: 4 bases; junction bases outside the gene matches: 13. CDR3 length: 17 residues. CDR3 region: CASSPHKQQGASTEAFF. As DNA, the CDR3 is TGCGCCAGCAGCCCACACAAACAACAGGGGGCGAGCACTGAAGCTTTCTTT.

This rearrangement joins TRBV6-5 to TRBJ1-2; TRBD1 is a possible D gene (6 bases). The germline CDR1 and CDR2 sequences are MNHEY and SVGAGI. Trimming stripped 3 bases from V and 5 bases from J, with 10 bases between. The CDR3 has 13 residues. In DNA form, the CDR3 reads TGTGCCAGCAGTTATACAGGGTTTTATGGCTACACCTTC. It codes for CASSYTGFYGYTF.

As concerns this clone: In the same sample, other DNA sequences code for this CDR3. The chain couples TRBV6-5 to TRBJ1-5; D may be TRBD1 (5 bases). V was trimmed by 5 bases and J by 4 bases, leaving 12 bases between them. Germline CDR1 is MNHEY and CDR2 is SVGAGI. The CDR3 contains 14 residues. In DNA, the CDR3 is TGTGCCAGCAGTCCCGACAGACCAAATCAGCCCCAGCATTTT. It codes for CASSPDRPNQPQHF.

The rearrangement uses TRBV6-4 and TRBJ2-7; 11 bases fit TRBD2. The CDR3 contains 15 residues. With V trimmed by 0 bases and J by 2 bases, 0 bases remained unmatched. The germline gives CDR1 MRHNA, CDR2 SNTAGT. The CDR3 loop is CASSDSSGGAYEQYF. CDR3 DNA: TGTGCCAGCAGTGACTCTAGCGGGGGGGCCTACGAGCAGTACTTC.

This chain uses TRBV7-9 with TRBJ2-7, with D unclear. V was pared by 3 bases and J by 4 bases, with 7 bases between. From germline, CDR1 is SEHNR and CDR2 FQNEAQ (reference sequence). The CDR3 covers 12 residues. CDR3 in DNA: TGTGCCAGCAGCTTCCACCCGTACGAGCAGTACGTC. Protein product: CASSFHPYEQYV.

This clone was seen once. The chain has TRBV21-1 and TRBJ1-1; the D call in the table, TRBD1, was not verified against the DNA. TRBV21-1 is deemed a pseudogene. The CDR3 covers 18 residues. CDR3 sequence (DNA): TGTGCCAGCAGCCCTCAGTGGGCCTGGTACAGCTTGAACACTGAAGCTTTCTTT. It translates to CASSPQWAWYSLNTEAFF.

The chain links TRBV28 to TRBJ1-2; TRBD1 is a possible D gene (5 bases). Germline assignment: CDR1 MDHEN and CDR2 SYDVKM. There are 12 residues in the CDR3. V lost 6 bases and J 6 bases, leaving 11 bases between the germline ends. CDR3 protein: CASRELQDGYTF. The CDR3 region has the DNA TGTGCCAGCAGGGAACTACAGGATGGCTACACCTTC.

The gene calls are TRBV6-5 and TRBJ1-2; D gene uncertain. V lost 3 bases and J 5 bases, leaving 13 bases between the germline ends. This CDR3 region has 14 residues. Germline loops: CDR1 MNHEY, CDR2 SVGAGI. The CDR3 DNA reads TGTGCCAGCAGTTATAACCGCAGGTCTTATGGCTACACCTTC. Protein product: CASSYNRRSYGYTF.

V is TRBV7-2 and J is TRBJ2-7, with a weak D call TRBD1 (6 bases). This CDR3 is 13 amino acids long. V was shortened by 4 bases and J by 3 bases, with 10 bases between the two germline ends. The V gene's germline CDR1 is SGHTA and CDR2 FQGNSA. The CDR3 nucleotides read TGTGCCAGCAGCTCAACACAGGGCTACGAGCAGTACTTC. Protein: CASSSTQGYEQYF.

The chain couples TRBV24-1 to TRBJ2-2, with D unclear. This CDR3 comprises 13 residues. Trimming shortened V by 4 bases and J by 9 bases, and 11 bases separated the two germline ends. Germline V CDR1 and CDR2: KGHDR, SFDVKD. The CDR3 loop reads CATSDPISRELFF. The CDR3 nucleotides are TGTGCCACCAGTGACCCTATATCCCGGGAGCTGTTTTTT.

The chain carries TRBV12-3 or TRBV12-4 and TRBJ2-7; D gene uncertain. This CDR3 spans 13 amino acids. V was trimmed by 3 bases and J by 3 bases, leaving 9 bases between them. The CDR3 reads CASSFNLFYEQYV. CDR3 sequence (DNA): TGTGCCAGCAGTTTTAACCTTTTCTACGAGCAGTACGTC.

The chain links TRBV19 to TRBJ1-5; maybe TRBD1 (5 bases). This CDR3 contains 14 residues. Trimming stripped 4 bases from V and 3 bases from J, with 10 bases between. The germline gives CDR1 LNHDA, CDR2 SQIVND (reference sequence). The CDR3 protein is CASSTGSINQPQHF. CDR3 DNA: TGTGCCAGTAGTACAGGGTCAATCAATCAGCCCCAGCATTTT. The complete variable domain, with remaining parts taken from reference TRBV19 and TRBJ1-5, reads DGGITQSPKYLFRKEGQNVTLSCEQNLNHDAMYWYRQDPGQGLRLIYYSQIVNDFQKGDIAEGYSVSREKKESFPLTVTSAQKNPTAFYLCASSTGSINQPQHFGDGTRLSIL.